The 12 T cell receptor beta chains in this list originate from one sample, sequenced in a study of OX40 agonist ivuxolimab in advanced cancers. The protocol was immunoSEQ multiplex PCR, while the TCRdb copy is restricted to in-frame clones and leaves out a portion. The data contain 50,000 to 65,000 clones, approximately 89% of them singletons. The specimen was CD4+ or CD8+ T cells sorted from blood, collected in a trial of the OX40 agonist ivuxolimab. These receptors were obtained from an adult with an advanced solid tumor such as melanoma, head and neck, liver or kidney cancer.

The chain joins TRBV30 to TRBJ1-1; the match to TRBD1 covers 7 bases. The CDR3 has 13 amino acids. V gave up 7 bases and J gave up 1 base; unmatched junction bases: 6. From germline, CDR1 is GTSNPN and CDR2 SVGIG (reference sequence). The CDR3 nucleotides are TGTGCCTATTCCGGGACAGAGAACACTGAAGCTTTCTTT. It translates to CAYSGTENTEAFF.

The chain carries TRBV28 and TRBJ2-3; 15 bases are a match to TRBD2. This CDR3 has 17 residues. Trimming at V came to 2 bases and at J to 4 bases, leaving 4 bases not matched to a gene. Germline V gives CDR1 MDHEN, CDR2 SYDVKM. CDR3 sequence reads: CASSLGLAGGRADTQYF. DNA of the CDR3: TGTGCCAGCAGTTTAGGACTAGCGGGAGGGCGCGCAGATACGCAGTATTTT.

This clone showed up just once. The chain combines TRBV28 with TRBJ2-7, with unresolved D. This CDR3 comprises 14 residues. The germline CDR1 and CDR2 sequences are MDHEN and SYDVKM. V was trimmed by 3 bases and J by 3 bases, leaving 12 bases between them. The CDR3 sequence is CASSFIGVDYEQYF. The DNA of the CDR3 is TGTGCCAGCAGTTTCATAGGAGTCGACTACGAGCAGTACTTC.

V and J are TRBV5-4 and TRBJ2-1; no clear D. Trimming pared 2 bases from V and 7 bases from J, leaving 4 bases between. Germline V gene data show CDR1 as SGHNT and CDR2 as YYREEE (reference sequence). The CDR3 has 11 amino acids. This chain's CDR3 is CASSFVNEQFF. The DNA for the CDR3 is TGTGCCAGCAGCTTTGTTAATGAGCAGTTCTTC.

V gene TRBV9 combines with J gene TRBJ2-7; tentatively, D is TRBD1 or TRBD2 (6 bases each). V lost 1 base and J lost 6, with 11 bases in between. Germline V gene data show CDR1 as SGDLS and CDR2 as YYNGEE. CDR3 length equals 13 residues. The CDR3 reads CASSVTGAGEQYF. The DNA for the CDR3 is TGTGCCAGCAGCGTAACGGGGGCGGGCGAGCAGTACTTC. Filled out from reference TRBV9 and TRBJ2-7, the complete variable domain reads DSGVTQTPKHLITATGQRVTLRCSPRSGDLSVYWYQQSLDQGLQFLIQYYNGEERAKGNILERFSAQQFPDLHSELNLSSLELGDSALYFCASSVTGAGEQYFGPGTRLTVT.

J is TRBJ2-7 and V is TRBV13; no definite D call. Trimming removed 0 bases from V and 3 bases from J, with 15 bases in between. The CDR3 is 16 residues long. Germline V gives CDR1 PRHDT, CDR2 FYEKMQ (reference sequence). The chain's CDR3 is CASSLGQDAARYEQYF. DNA of the CDR3: TGTGCCAGCAGCTTAGGCCAGGACGCGGCACGCTACGAGCAGTACTTC.

The rearrangement uses TRBV28 and TRBJ1-2; D is unclear. The V end was cut by 6 bases, the J end by 7 bases, with 18 bases between. The CDR3 consists of 14 residues. Germline V gene lookup returns CDR1 MDHEN and CDR2 SYDVKM. CDR3 nucleotide sequence: TGTGCCAGCAGGACGCAAAGGAAGACGGTTGGCTACACCTTC. Translating it yields CASRTQRKTVGYTF.

V gene TRBV6-1 combines with J gene TRBJ2-7; D is unclear. CDR3 length: 12 residues. V was trimmed by 6 bases and J by 2 bases, leaving 8 bases between them. CDR1 is MNHNS, CDR2 SASEGT, per germline. CDR3 coding DNA: TGTGCCAGCAGGGGCCCGACCTACGAGCAGTACTTC. It specifies CASRGPTYEQYF.

J is TRBJ2-7 and V is TRBV5-1; D unresolved. V gave up 5 bases and J gave up 0 bases, with 15 bases separating them. CDR1 and CDR2 from the germline V gene are SGHRS and YFSETQ. The CDR3 is 15 residues long. The CDR3 sequence: CASRALGRSSYEQYF. The DNA of the CDR3 is TGCGCCAGCAGAGCCCTGGGCCGTAGCTCCTACGAGCAGTACTTC.

This clone occurred many times. This rearrangement joins TRBV28 to TRBJ2-7, with TRBD2 as a possible D gene (6 bases). V was shortened by 3 bases and J by 5 bases, with 11 bases between the two germline ends. The CDR3 is 13 residues long. The germline CDR1 and CDR2 sequences are MDHEN and SYDVKM. The CDR3 DNA reads TGTGCCAGCAGTTTTTTGTCGGGGGACGAGCAGTACTTC. Its protein product is CASSFLSGDEQYF.

V usage is TRBV4-1 and J usage is TRBJ2-3; 8 bases align to TRBD1. The germline gives CDR1 MGHRA, CDR2 YSYEKL. The CDR3 is made up of 16 amino acids. The V segment lost 5 bases and the J segment 5 bases; nucleotides outside the gene matches: 12. In DNA form, the CDR3 reads TGCGCCAGCAGCACACGGACAGGGATGGCTCTAGATACGCAGTATTTT. This codes for CASSTRTGMALDTQYF.

This chain's CDR3 is CASSVGGGLAGEDTQYF. The CDR3 coding sequence is TGTGCCAGCAGCGTAGGGGGTGGGCTAGCGGGAGAAGATACGCAGTATTTT. The chain employs TRBV9 and TRBJ2-3; 10 positions agree with TRBD2. Trimming cost V 0 bases and J 5 bases; bases outside gene matches: 9. Germline lookup yields CDR1 SGDLS and CDR2 YYNGEE. The CDR3 consists of 17 residues.